Each of the 25 T cell receptor beta chains below was sequenced from the same sample in a study of cytomegalovirus exposure and HLA in healthy donors. Use of 60 Vbeta and 13 Jbeta primers characterized the PCR. Some clones are missing from TCRdb's copy, which holds only in-frame ones; the method was immunoSEQ multiplex PCR. This table has roughly 140,000 clones, about four fifths appearing once. Sample: PBMCs. The source is a male donor in good health and CMV-seronegative.

Of note for this clone: At one of its ends the junction is not consistent with the germline gene, which may arise from a read error. The chain combines TRBV10-3 with TRBJ2-2; 7 positions agree with TRBD1. The CDR3 length is 14 residues. Germline V gene data show CDR1 as ENHRY and CDR2 as SYGVKD. For the CDR3, the DNA is TGTGCCGTCAGACAGGGTCCGAACACCGGGGAGCTGTTTTTT. Amino acid sequence: CAVRQGPNTGELFF.

The gene calls are TRBV7-2 and TRBJ2-7; tentatively, D is TRBD1 (5 bases). The ends were cut back, 1 base at V and 1 base at J, with 8 bases in the middle. CDR3 length: 14 residues. Germline CDR1 and CDR2: SGHTA and FQGNSA. CDR3 loop: CASSLEQGSYEQYF. DNA of the CDR3: TGTGCCAGCAGCTTAGAGCAGGGTTCCTACGAGCAGTACTTC.

The rearrangement joins TRBV11-2 to TRBJ2-7; TRBD1 agrees at 7 bases. With 5 bases clipped from V and 9 bases from J, the junction kept 16 bases outside the gene matches. The CDR3 is made up of 15 amino acids. Per germline, CDR1 SGHAT and CDR2 FQNNGV. CDR3 sequence reads: CASSSDGQVVQGQYF. In DNA form, the CDR3 reads TGTGCCAGCAGCAGTGACGGACAGGTCGTTCAGGGGCAGTACTTC.

J is TRBJ2-3 and V is TRBV2, with a weak D call TRBD1 (5 bases). Germline V lookup: CDR1 SNHLY, CDR2 FYNNEI. This CDR3 has 14 amino acids. The V and J ends lost 2 bases and 4 bases respectively, with 10 bases between them. The CDR3 sequence is CASSERGMADTQYF. For the CDR3, the DNA is TGTGCCAGCAGTGAAAGGGGTATGGCAGATACGCAGTATTTT.

The V gene is TRBV14, the J gene TRBJ1-3; D is undetermined. Germline V gene lookup returns CDR1 SGHDN and CDR2 FVKESK. V gave up 3 bases and J gave up 1 base, with 16 bases separating them. The CDR3 runs to 17 residues. In nucleotides, the CDR3 is TGTGCCAGCAGCCAGGGTTGGGAGCTGACATCTGGAAACACCATATATTTT. This sequence encodes CASSQGWELTSGNTIYF.

The CDR3 protein is CASHGGEAFF. The CDR3 DNA follows: TGTGCCAGCCACGGGGGAGAAGCTTTCTTT. The chain links TRBV6-4 to TRBJ1-1; a possible D gene is TRBD1 (5 bases). V dropped 8 bases and J dropped 8 bases, with 9 bases sitting between them. From germline, CDR1 is MRHNA and CDR2 SNTAGT. CDR3 size: 10 residues.

The chain combines TRBV28 with TRBJ2-3; D might be TRBD1 (7 bases). Looked up from germline, CDR1 is MDHEN and CDR2 is SYDVKM. V lost 5 bases, J lost 5 bases, and 17 bases lay in between. The CDR3 loop spans 15 amino acids. The CDR3 DNA follows: TGTGCCAGCAGTAGGGGCTCCCAGGGGGGAGATACGCAGTATTTT. Protein sequence: CASSRGSQGGDTQYF.

J is TRBJ2-5 and V is TRBV7-3; D might be TRBD2 (5 bases). Trimming cost V 3 bases and J 4 bases, with 12 bases left between them. CDR3 length equals 14 residues. Germline V gene lookup returns CDR1 SGHTA and CDR2 FQGTGA. The chain's CDR3 is CASSLVGVGETQYF. The CDR3 region has the DNA TGTGCCAGCAGCTTGGTGGGAGTAGGAGAGACCCAGTACTTC. Based on the CDR3 plus reference TRBV7-3 and TRBJ2-5, the full variable domain is GAGVSQTPSNKVTEKGKYVELRCDPISGHTALYWYRQSLGQGPEFLIYFQGTGAADDSGLPNDRFFAVRPEGSVSTLKIQRTERGDSAVYLCASSLVGVGETQYFGPGTRLLVL.

V is TRBV5-1 and J is TRBJ2-1; 7 nucleotides match TRBD2. Germline values: CDR1 SGHRS, CDR2 YFSETQ. The V and J ends lost 4 bases and 6 bases, in that order; junction bases with no gene match: 10. The CDR3 has 15 residues. The CDR3 is CASSPWAGEGNEQFF. In DNA form, the CDR3 reads TGCGCCAGCAGCCCTTGGGCGGGGGAGGGCAATGAGCAGTTCTTC. The variable domain in full, completed from reference TRBV5-1 and TRBJ2-1, reads KAGVTQTPRYLIKTRGQQVTLSCSPISGHRSVSWYQQTPGQGLQFLFEYFSETQRNKGNFPGRFSGRQFSNSRSEMNVSTLELGDSALYLCASSPWAGEGNEQFFGPGTRLTVL.

The CDR3 is CASILAGEYNEQFF. The DNA for the CDR3 is TGTGCCAGCATCTTAGCGGGGGAATACAATGAGCAGTTCTTC. The chain couples TRBV6-1 to TRBJ2-1; 9 nucleotides agree with TRBD2. Germline V lookup: CDR1 MNHNS, CDR2 SASEGT. Losses at the gene ends were 7 bases for V and 4 bases for J; bases not matched to a gene: 5. The length of the CDR3 is 14 residues.

This clone was counted between two and nine times. This chain connects TRBV28 to TRBJ2-1; D remains ambiguous. The CDR3 is 11 residues long. From germline, CDR1 is MDHEN and CDR2 SYDVKM. The V gene lost 4 bases and the J gene lost 8 bases, with 6 bases spanning the gap. In DNA, the CDR3 is TGTGCCAGCAGTTCCACATATGAGCAGTTCTTC. This gives the protein CASSSTYEQFF.

Only a few counts were recorded for this clone. J is TRBJ2-1 and V is TRBV2; D possibly corresponds to TRBD2 (6 bases). CDR3 length: 15 residues. The germline gives CDR1 SNHLY, CDR2 FYNNEI. Trimming removed 4 bases from V and 2 bases from J, with 12 bases in between. DNA of the CDR3: TGTGCCAGCAGTGTAGTTGGAGGGACCTACAATGAGCAGTTCTTC. Its protein product is CASSVVGGTYNEQFF.

The chain links TRBV6-5 to TRBJ1-1; 7 nucleotides agree with TRBD1. Germline trimming cut 5 bases from V and 4 bases from J; bases unmatched to any gene: 7. CDR3 length: 14 residues. The germline gives CDR1 MNHEY, CDR2 SVGAGI. CDR3 nucleotides: TGTGCCAGCAGTGAGGGGGCGGCGTTCACTGAAGCTTTCTTT. Amino acids: CASSEGAAFTEAFF.

The V gene is TRBV5-1, the J gene TRBJ1-2; D gene ambiguous. V was cut by 9 bases and J by 2 bases, with 14 bases left in between. Germline V gene sequence: CDR1 SGHRS, CDR2 YFSETQ. The CDR3 totals 13 residues. Here the CDR3 DNA reads TGCGCCACCCGCGAGGGATCCAACTATGGCTACACCTTC. It yields the protein CATREGSNYGYTF. The full variable domain, completed using reference TRBV5-1 and TRBJ1-2, is KAGVTQTPRYLIKTRGQQVTLSCSPISGHRSVSWYQQTPGQGLQFLFEYFSETQRNKGNFPGRFSGRQFSNSRSEMNVSTLELGDSALYLCATREGSNYGYTFGSGTRLTVV.

This chain connects TRBV15 to TRBJ2-5, with D tentatively TRBD1 (6 bases). Gene TRBJ2-7 matches the end of the DNA better, so the J call may be wrong. Per the germline V gene, CDR1 is LNHNV and CDR2 is YYDKDF (reference sequence). The CDR3 is made up of 15 amino acids. The CDR3 loop reads CATSRVGSGQYEQYF. CDR3 nucleotide sequence: TGTGCCACCAGCAGAGTTGGGTCAGGACAGTACGAGCAGTACTTC.

This clone was counted between two and nine times. This chain uses TRBV6-6 with TRBJ2-4; D remains ambiguous. The CDR3 runs to 15 residues. Germline CDR1 MNHNY, CDR2 SVGAGI (reference sequence). V lost 6 bases and J 4 bases, leaving 16 bases between the germline ends. CDR3 bases: TGTGCCAGCAGCCTCCCGACGGAGATGAAAAACATTCAGTACTTC. Its translation is CASSLPTEMKNIQYF.

The chain employs TRBV6-5 and TRBJ1-2; D perhaps matches TRBD1 (5 bases). CDR1 is MNHEY and CDR2 is SVGAGI in the germline V gene. This CDR3 comprises 11 residues. Trimming removed 2 bases at V and 8 bases at J, with 6 bases between. The CDR3 nucleotides read TGTGCCAGCAGTTACGGGGGGGGCTACACCTTC. This codes for CASSYGGGYTF.

This chain connects TRBV7-2 to TRBJ2-7; 9 bases agree with TRBD2. There are 15 residues in the CDR3. The V and J ends lost 1 base and 2 bases, in that order; junction bases with no gene match: 3. Germline assignment: CDR1 SGHTA and CDR2 FQGNSA. CDR3 in DNA: TGTGCCAGCAGCTTAGGACTAGCGGCCACCTACGAGCAGTACTTC. This sequence encodes CASSLGLAATYEQYF. The full variable domain, with the rest looked up from reference TRBV7-2 and TRBJ2-7, is GAGVSQSPSNKVTEKGKDVELRCDPISGHTALYWYRQSLGQGLEFLIYFQGNSAPDKSGLPSDRFSAERTGGSVSTLTIQRTQQEDSAVYLCASSLGLAATYEQYFGPGTRLTVT.

The rearrangement uses TRBV4-3 and TRBJ1-2, with 7 bases identical to TRBD1. J was trimmed by 4 bases and V by 3 bases; bases with no gene match: 5. Per the germline V gene, CDR1 is LGHNA and CDR2 is YSLEER. This CDR3 is built from 14 residues. The CDR3 region is CASSQDRTSYGYTF. The DNA of the CDR3 is TGCGCCAGCAGCCAGGACAGGACATCCTATGGCTACACCTTC.

A note on this clone: The same CDR3 can be traced to other DNA sequences in this sample. The V call is TRBV27, the J call TRBJ2-5; D remains unclear. From germline, CDR1 is MNHEY and CDR2 SMNVEV (reference sequence). This CDR3 spans 14 amino acids. With 3 bases removed from V and 3 bases from J, the gap between germline ends came to 11 bases. DNA of the CDR3: TGTGCCAGCAGTTTTTCCGGGTTGGAAGAGACCCAGTACTTC. It is translated as CASSFSGLEETQYF.

The chain links TRBV19 to TRBJ2-1, with D tentatively TRBD2 (6 bases). The CDR3 extends over 16 amino acids. CDR1 is LNHDA and CDR2 is SQIVND in the germline V gene (reference sequence). With 4 bases removed from V and 0 bases from J, the gap between germline ends came to 13 bases. CDR3 DNA: TGTGCCAGTAGTAGGGGGAGGAGAAGCTCCTACAATGAGCAGTTCTTC. Translated: CASSRGRRSSYNEQFF. The full variable domain, in which reference TRBV19 and TRBJ2-1 provide the parts outside the CDR3, is DGGITQSPKYLFRKEGQNVTLSCEQNLNHDAMYWYRQDPGQGLRLIYYSQIVNDFQKGDIAEGYSVSREKKESFPLTVTSAQKNPTAFYLCASSRGRRSSYNEQFFGPGTRLTVL.

This rearrangement joins TRBV4-1 to TRBJ1-4, with unresolved D. The V gene's germline CDR1 is MGHRA and CDR2 YSYEKL. The ends were cut back, 2 bases at V and 0 bases at J, with 7 bases in the middle. This CDR3 region has 15 residues. CDR3 in DNA: TGCGCCAGCAGCCAAAGAGTAGCAACTAATGAAAAACTGTTTTTT. Translated: CASSQRVATNEKLFF.

CDR3 loop: CASSLVGTAQDTQYF. In DNA form, the CDR3 reads TGCGCCAGCAGCTTGGTCGGGACAGCGCAGGATACGCAGTATTTT. J is TRBJ2-3 and V is TRBV5-1, with 7 bases identical to TRBD1. The trim removed 0 bases at V and 6 bases at J, leaving 7 bases unmatched. CDR3 length equals 15 residues. Per the germline V gene, CDR1 is SGHRS and CDR2 is YFSETQ.

The V and J genes are TRBV4-2 and TRBJ2-1; D is unresolved. The CDR3 is 15 residues long. Germline V lookup: CDR1 LGHNA, CDR2 YNFKEQ. Between the trimmed V and J ends, which lost 0 bases and 10 bases, there was a span of 16 bases. The CDR3 coding sequence is TGTGCCAGCAGCCAAGATCCCGCCCCTAATATGGAGCAGTTCTTC. Its protein is CASSQDPAPNMEQFF.

The rearrangement joins TRBV19 to TRBJ2-6; D is perhaps TRBD1 (6 bases). This CDR3 region has 20 residues. V was trimmed by 6 bases and J by 0 bases, leaving 24 bases between them. The germline gives CDR1 LNHDA, CDR2 SQIVND (reference sequence). The CDR3 coding sequence is TGTGCCAGTAGGCTCGACGGGTCAGGGGCCTCAACCTCTGGGGCCAACGTCCTGACTTTC. It specifies CASRLDGSGASTSGANVLTF.